This T cell receptor (beta chain) was identified in a study of metastatic and nonmetastatic thyroid tumors. Study as a whole: Repertoires from malignant and benign thyroid patients were compared across blood and tumor or nodule tissue. Regarding the study as a whole: Relative to benign nodules, malignant thyroid tumors were reportedly characterized by significantly elevated TCR beta diversity in blood and tumor.

Source study methods: Clinicopathological groups differed in CDR3, with these differences serving to build a distant-metastasis classifier for papillary thyroid cancer. TCRdb reprocessed the PCR reads using MiXCR. The V and J calls reflect TCRdb's pipeline rather than the authors' work. The data show roughly 45,000 clones, 3% to 3.5% seen once. Regarding this clone: As yet, its antigen is unknown.

Trimming pared 2 bases from V and 7 bases from J, leaving 17 bases between. The CDR3 spans 16 residues. No patient received treatment before thyroid surgery. This clonotype was sampled from a female donor with papillary thyroid cancer or a benign thyroid nodule (not recorded which). Some clones in this sample may be carry-over from other donors' samples. Material: blood. This sequence joins TRBV12-3 or TRBV12-4 and TRBJ2-2; either TRBD1 or TRBD2 may fit D (6 bases each). CDR3 in amino acids: CASSLKDGGRGGELFF. The CDR3 DNA reads as TGTGCCAGCAGTTTAAAAGATGGGGGGCGAGGCGGGGAGCTGTTTTTT.